The 21 T cell receptor beta chains listed next were all sequenced from one sample in a study of identical twins. TCRdb itself ran the 5' RACE reads through MiXCR, one entry per CDR3 protein. The sample gives about 450,000 distinct CDR3 sequences, around 20% of which show up once; 10% to 15% is in the top ten. Specimen: naive T cells sorted from blood. The source is a man between 45 and 60 years old in good health.

This clonotype was seen only a few times. The chain employs TRBV20-1 and TRBJ2-1; D unclear. V was clipped by 5 bases and J by 0 bases, with 11 bases between them. Per the germline V gene, CDR1 is DFQATT and CDR2 is SNEGSKA (reference sequence). The CDR3 sequence is 14 residues long. CDR3 in DNA: TGCAGTGCTCTAACCGTTAGCTCCTACAATGAGCAGTTCTTC. Protein product: CSALTVSSYNEQFF.

Ten or more counts support this clonotype. This chain links TRBV19 with TRBJ2-7, with a tentative D call TRBD2 (6 bases). The CDR3 contains 15 residues. V lost 1 base to trimming and J lost 1 base, with 11 bases between them. Germline CDR1 LNHDA, CDR2 SQIVND (reference sequence). CDR3 residues: CASSIGFGTSYEQYF. DNA for the CDR3: TGTGCCAGTAGTATAGGTTTCGGGACTTCCTACGAGCAGTACTTC.

V gene TRBV6-2 or TRBV6-3 combines with J gene TRBJ2-1, with 11 positions matching TRBD1. V dropped 5 bases and J dropped 7; count of bases not matched to a gene: 4. Germline CDR1 MNHEY, CDR2 SVGEGT. The length of the CDR3 is 14 residues. Here the CDR3 reads CASSNRDRGNEQFF. CDR3 DNA: TGTGCCAGCAGTAACCGGGACAGGGGGAATGAGCAGTTCTTC.

The chain has TRBV19 and TRBJ2-1, with 16 positions matching TRBD2. Germline-derived CDR1 and CDR2 are LNHDA and SQIVND (reference sequence). The CDR3 loop spans 19 amino acids. V was clipped by 5 bases and J by 2 bases; unmatched bases: 9. The CDR3 sequence: CASSPPAGLAGGAYNEQFF. CDR3 DNA sequence: TGTGCCAGTAGTCCCCCGGCGGGACTAGCGGGGGGGGCCTACAATGAGCAGTTCTTC.

This clonotype has more than one count but fewer than ten. The V call is TRBV27, the J call TRBJ1-5; D unresolved. This CDR3 region has 16 residues. Germline CDR1 is MNHEY and CDR2 is SMNVEV (reference sequence). V was cut by 1 base and J by 0 bases, with 10 bases left in between. The CDR3 DNA reads as TGTGCCAGCAGTTTATTTGGCGGATATAGCAATCAGCCCCAGCATTTT. It codes for CASSLFGGYSNQPQHF.

This clonotype was counted only a few times. J is TRBJ2-6 and V is TRBV11-2; 10 nucleotides match TRBD1. The germline CDR1 and CDR2 sequences are SGHAT and FQNNGV. With 6 bases clipped from V and 0 bases from J, the junction kept 14 bases outside the gene matches. The CDR3 runs 20 residues. CDR3 sequence reads: CASRTLAGTGVLSGANVLTF. The CDR3 nucleotides read TGTGCCAGCAGAACCCTGGCGGGGACAGGGGTCCTCTCTGGGGCCAACGTCCTGACTTTC.

In nucleotides, the CDR3 is TGCAGTGCTAGAGGAGTTTTAGCGGCAAACACCGGGGAGCTGTTTTTT. It encodes CSARGVLAANTGELFF. This sequence joins TRBV20-1 and TRBJ2-2, with D possibly being TRBD2 (6 bases). V was pared by 1 base and J by 2 bases, with 14 bases between. Germline lookup yields CDR1 DFQATT and CDR2 SNEGSKA (reference sequence). The CDR3 extends over 16 amino acids.

Notes on this clonotype: Just one base apart from a much larger clone, this may be a read error. The rearrangement uses TRBV30 and TRBJ1-1; 9 bases align to TRBD1. The CDR3 covers 14 residues. V trimming: 5 bases; J trimming: 8 bases; junction bases outside the gene matches: 12. Germline lookup yields CDR1 GTSNPN and CDR2 SVGIG (reference sequence). In nucleotides, the CDR3 is TGTGCCTGGGCCCGGGACAGGGCGCGAAAGGAAGCTTTCTTT. This sequence encodes CAWARDRARKEAFF.

This clonotype was detected a few times. This chain links TRBV6-1 with TRBJ2-5, with TRBD1 identical over 8 bases. Per germline, CDR1 MNHNS and CDR2 SASEGT. The CDR3 totals 15 residues. Trimming at V came to 6 bases and at J to 4 bases, leaving 10 bases not matched to a gene. CDR3 nucleotides: TGTGCCAGCAGAACGACAGGGGCGGAGCGAGAGACCCAGTACTTC. Translating gives CASRTTGAERETQYF.

This clonotype occurred a few times. V usage is TRBV10-3 and J usage is TRBJ2-2; D is undetermined. With 6 bases removed from V and 2 bases from J, the gap between germline ends came to 10 bases. The V gene's germline CDR1 is ENHRY and CDR2 SYGVKD. The length of the CDR3 is 14 residues. The CDR3 nucleotides are TGTGCCATCAGGGTGGGTCTTAACACCGGGGAGCTGTTTTTT. Translation: CAIRVGLNTGELFF.

V gene TRBV4-3 combines with J gene TRBJ1-3; D gene uncertain. The CDR3 length is 13 residues. Per the germline V gene, CDR1 is LGHNA and CDR2 is YSLEER. V lost 4 bases and J 4 bases, leaving 8 bases between the germline ends. The CDR3: CASSPGRGNTIYF. The CDR3 coding sequence is TGCGCCAGCAGCCCGGGGAGAGGAAACACCATATATTTT.

This chain uses TRBV10-3 with TRBJ2-2, with TRBD2 matching 8 bases. Trimming removed 7 bases from V and 0 bases from J; junction bases left unmatched: 7. CDR1 and CDR2 (germline): ENHRY, SYGVKD. The CDR3 has 16 residues. CDR3 nucleotides: TGTGCCATCAACAACGGACTAGCCGCGAACACCGGGGAGCTGTTTTTT. It codes for CAINNGLAANTGELFF.

This clonotype was detected a few times. The chain combines TRBV12-3 or TRBV12-4 with TRBJ2-1; 10 bases agree with TRBD2. The J segment lost 3 bases and the V segment lost 6 bases, leaving 8 bases of the junction unmatched. This CDR3 is built from 16 residues. CDR3 nucleotide sequence: TGTGCCAGCAGCCCTGTGGGACTAGCGTACTACAATGAGCAGTTCTTC. Protein sequence: CASSPVGLAYYNEQFF.

This clonotype turned up a few times. J is TRBJ2-3 and V is TRBV20-1; 9 bases agree with TRBD1. CDR1 is DFQATT and CDR2 is SNEGSKA in the germline V gene (reference sequence). V was clipped by 6 bases and J by 7 bases; unmatched bases: 14. CDR3 length equals 15 residues. CDR3 DNA sequence: TGCAGTGCCAAACGGACAGGGGTAGCCGGTTATACGCAGTATTTT. This sequence encodes CSAKRTGVAGYTQYF.

This clonotype was picked up many times. The chain combines TRBV20-1 with TRBJ2-6, with D possibly matching TRBD1 (6 bases). Germline V gives CDR1 DFQATT, CDR2 SNEGSKA (reference sequence). Trimming took off 0 bases at V and 2 bases at J, with 17 bases between the two ends. CDR3 length: 18 amino acids. The CDR3 nucleotides are TGCAGTGCTAGAGAGAATCCGGGACATCGGACTGGGGCCAACGTCCTGACTTTC. It encodes CSARENPGHRTGANVLTF.

The chain has TRBV3-1 and TRBJ2-7, with a weak D call TRBD1 (6 bases). From germline, CDR1 is LGHDT and CDR2 YNNKEL (reference sequence). The CDR3 contains 16 residues. Trimming took 2 bases from V and 5 from J, leaving 19 bases between them. The CDR3 region is CASSQKPRNRAHEQYF. As DNA, the CDR3 is TGTGCCAGCAGCCAAAAACCCAGAAACAGGGCCCACGAGCAGTACTTC.

This clonotype is classed as medium-sized. V is TRBV7-6 and J is TRBJ2-7; D might be TRBD2 (6 bases). Germline lookup yields CDR1 SGHVS and CDR2 FNYEAQ. CDR3 length: 16 residues. V was pared by 1 base and J by 0 bases, with 13 bases between. The CDR3: CASSLVLGLTSYEQYF. The CDR3 bases are TGTGCCAGCAGCTTAGTTTTGGGACTCACCTCCTACGAGCAGTACTTC. The full variable domain, completed using reference TRBV7-6 and TRBJ2-7, is GAGVSQSPRYKVTKRGQDVALRCDPISGHVSLYWYRQALGQGPEFLTYFNYEAQQDKSGLPNDRFSAERPEGSISTLTIQRTEQRDSAMYRCASSLVLGLTSYEQYFGPGTRLTVT.

This clonotype was counted between two and nine times. The rearrangement uses TRBV29-1 and TRBJ2-3; TRBD1 aligns across 12 bases. CDR3 size: 16 residues. With V trimmed by 3 bases and J by 4 bases, 8 bases remained unmatched. CDR1 SQVTM and CDR2 ANQGSEA come from the germline V gene. The CDR3 loop reads CSVEGGTGGRSDTQYF. The DNA of the CDR3 is TGCAGCGTTGAGGGAGGGACAGGGGGCAGGTCAGATACGCAGTATTTT.

This chain uses TRBV5-5 with TRBJ1-5; 7 bases are a match to TRBD1. Germline trimming cut 2 bases from V and 2 bases from J; bases unmatched to any gene: 1. Germline V gene data show CDR1 as SGHKS and CDR2 as YYEKEE (reference sequence). There are 14 residues in the CDR3. The CDR3 DNA follows: TGTGCCAGCAGCTTCGACAGGGGCAATCAGCCCCAGCATTTT. Translation gives CASSFDRGNQPQHF.

This clonotype has a count of ten or more. The chain carries TRBV3-1 and TRBJ2-7; either TRBD1 or TRBD2 may fit D (5 bases each). The CDR3 is 13 amino acids. V lost 0 bases and J lost 10, with 13 bases in between. The germline V gene encodes CDR1 LGHDT and CDR2 YNNKEL (reference sequence). The CDR3 bases are TGTGCCAGCAGCCAAGATCCTGGGACGGGACAGTACTTC. Protein product: CASSQDPGTGQYF.

This clonotype showed up just a few times. The V call is TRBV28, the J call TRBJ1-2; the D is unclear. CDR3 length: 14 residues. Per the germline V gene, CDR1 is MDHEN and CDR2 is SYDVKM. V was pared by 6 bases and J by 4 bases, with 15 bases between. CDR3 nucleotides: TGTGCCAGCAGCAATAGGGCAGAACTCTATGGCTACACCTTC. It translates to CASSNRAELYGYTF.